This T cell receptor beta chain comes out of a study of T cells in Graves' hyperthyroidism and ophthalmopathy. Findings of the study overall: Blood also held most thyroid clonotypes expanded beyond 0.001. By a 13 V-J model, ophthalmopathy was set apart from stable hyperthyroidism.

V lost 2 bases, J lost 1 base, and 11 bases lay in between. Germline V gives CDR1 SGHTA, CDR2 FQGTGA. This CDR3 comprises 15 residues. Many counts were recorded for this clonotype. Its antigen is currently unknown. RNA transcripts provided the source from which TCR beta CDR3 regions were amplified. HTBI primers were employed in a first-round RT-PCR of the TCR CDR3. TCRdb recomputed calls from the multiplex PCR reads with MiXCR, one row per CDR3 protein. The sample yields roughly 350,000 distinct CDR3 sequences, about 14% seen once. Thyroid ultrasound and orbital computed tomography, with clinical symptoms and serum thyroxine and TRAb, informed diagnoses.

Input material: blood. This sequence was found in a young woman with Graves' ophthalmopathy. The gene calls are TRBV7-3 and TRBJ1-1; D unclear. The CDR3 DNA reads as TGTGCCAGCAGCTTATCCGGCGGAAAGAACACTGAAGCTTTCTTT. This encodes CASSLSGGKNTEAFF.